One and the same sample provided the 23 T cell receptor beta chains below, sequenced in a study of T-cell memory formation after mild COVID-19 (dated by TCRdb to the early 2020s). Library preparation was by 5' RACE. The run used an Illumina NovaSeq 6000. TCRdb took the public reads, trimmed them with fastp at Q25, ran MiXCR for clone calling and kept in-frame beta chains. Rows with a matching CDR3 protein are joined into one entry that keeps the most common DNA and genes. This sample is represented by tens of thousands of distinct CDR3 sequences; 20% to 25% of them were singletons. The biggest ten clones account for under 55% of the sample. Sequencing was carried out using PBMCs or a T cell subset sorted from them (not recorded which). The receptor source for this set is a man aged 18 to 30 who had mild COVID-19 (a few samples of this study predate the infection). The sample titles of this study are shuffled in the database, so cell type and time point are left out; the donor was told from shared clones.

CDR3 loop: CASHPLQGVNTEAFF. The CDR3 DNA sequence: TGCGCCAGCCACCCTCTACAGGGGGTGAACACTGAAGCTTTCTTT. This chain connects TRBV5-1 to TRBJ1-1; 8 nucleotides match TRBD1. J lost 0 bases, V lost 7 bases, and 8 bases had no gene match. The CDR3 has 15 residues. From germline, CDR1 is SGHRS and CDR2 YFSETQ.

The V call is TRBV6-5, the J call TRBJ2-7; D unresolved. The CDR3 is 13 residues long. The germline V gene encodes CDR1 MNHEY and CDR2 SVGAGI. V lost 0 bases and J 6 bases, leaving 9 bases between the germline ends. CDR3 amino acids: CASSYSAEVEQYF. The CDR3 nucleotides are TGTGCCAGCAGTTACTCAGCTGAGGTCGAGCAGTACTTC.

The CDR3, as DNA: TGTGCCAGCAGTAGGACTAGCGGGGACAATGAGCAGTTCTTC. Encoded protein: CASSRTSGDNEQFF. The chain is built from TRBV7-8 and TRBJ2-1; 12 bases match TRBD2. Germline CDR1 is SGHVS and CDR2 is FQNEAQ. There are 14 residues in the CDR3. J was trimmed by 5 bases and V by 6 bases; bases with no gene match: 2.

V usage is TRBV9 and J usage is TRBJ2-7; TRBD2 might be the D (6 bases). CDR3 length equals 14 residues. With 0 bases removed from V and 1 base from J, the gap between germline ends came to 8 bases. CDR1 is SGDLS and CDR2 is YYNGEE in the germline V gene. CDR3 protein: CASSVAEGSYEQYF. CDR3 bases: TGTGCCAGCAGCGTAGCGGAGGGATCCTACGAGCAGTACTTC. The variable domain in full, completed from reference TRBV9 and TRBJ2-7, reads DSGVTQTPKHLITATGQRVTLRCSPRSGDLSVYWYQQSLDQGLQFLIQYYNGEERAKGNILERFSAQQFPDLHSELNLSSLELGDSALYFCASSVAEGSYEQYFGPGTRLTVT.

V gene TRBV29-1 combines with J gene TRBJ1-2; the D is unclear. CDR1 is SQVTM, CDR2 ANQGSEA, per germline. The CDR3 extends over 11 amino acids. V was trimmed by 0 bases and J by 7 bases, leaving 6 bases between them. CDR3 sequence (DNA): TGCAGCGTTGAAGATTTGGGTGGCTACACCTTC. Its translation: CSVEDLGGYTF.

The CDR3: CASSLRQDPEQYF. In nucleotides, the CDR3 is TGTGCCAGCAGCTTACGACAGGACCCCGAGCAGTACTTC. The rearrangement uses TRBV7-9 and TRBJ2-7, with a tentative D call TRBD1 (6 bases). Germline CDR1 is SEHNR and CDR2 is FQNEAQ (reference sequence). V gave up 2 bases and J gave up 6 bases, with 11 bases separating them. The CDR3 contains 13 residues.

This rearrangement joins TRBV30 to TRBJ1-5; 8 bases match TRBD1. Losses at the gene ends were 3 bases for V and 2 bases for J; bases not matched to a gene: 3. Germline V gene sequence: CDR1 GTSNPN, CDR2 SVGIG (reference sequence). The CDR3 totals 14 residues. CDR3 protein: CAWSSGQGNQPQHF. The CDR3 DNA follows: TGTGCCTGGAGCTCGGGACAGGGCAATCAGCCCCAGCATTTT.

This sequence joins TRBV29-1 and TRBJ1-2; TRBD1 matches at 7 bases. Germline V CDR1 and CDR2: SQVTM, ANQGSEA. V gave up 2 bases and J gave up 8 bases; unmatched junction bases: 8. The CDR3 spans 13 residues. The CDR3 nucleotides are TGCAGCGTTGAATTCACAGGGGCTTACGGCTACACCTTC. As protein: CSVEFTGAYGYTF.

The rearrangement uses TRBV25-1 and TRBJ1-2, with 12 positions matching TRBD1. CDR1 and CDR2 from the germline V gene are MGHDK and SYGVNS. The CDR3 is made up of 16 amino acids. V dropped 2 bases and J dropped 2; count of bases not matched to a gene: 3. Here the CDR3 DNA reads TGTGCCAGCAGTGAACCGGGACAGGGGGCCAACTATGGCTACACCTTC. This codes for CASSEPGQGANYGYTF.

This clonotype turned up a few times. The J gene is TRBJ2-2, the V gene TRBV4-1, with D uncertain. The CDR3 has 14 residues. Germline CDR1 MGHRA, CDR2 YSYEKL. V was trimmed by 3 bases and J by 1 base, leaving 6 bases between them. The CDR3 nucleotides read TGCGCCAGCAGCCACCTCCAGAACACCGGGGAGCTGTTTTTT. This gives the protein CASSHLQNTGELFF.

In its sample, this clonotype was seen a few times. V usage is TRBV15 and J usage is TRBJ1-1; D is ambiguous. The V and J ends lost 5 bases and 0 bases respectively, with 7 bases between them. The length of the CDR3 is 13 residues. Germline lookup yields CDR1 LNHNV and CDR2 YYDKDF (reference sequence). CDR3 in amino acids: CATSRPLNTEAFF. The CDR3 DNA sequence: TGTGCCACCAGCCGGCCTCTGAACACTGAAGCTTTCTTT. Variable domain in full (rest from reference TRBV15 and TRBJ1-1): DAMVIQNPRYQVTQFGKPVTLSCSQTLNHNVMYWYQQKSSQAPKLLFHYYDKDFNNEADTPDNFQSRRPNTSFCFLDIRSPGLGDTAMYLCATSRPLNTEAFFGQGTRLTVV.

This clonotype showed up just once. The V call is TRBV7-2, the J call TRBJ2-1, with 7 bases lining up with TRBD2. CDR1 is SGHTA, CDR2 FQGNSA, per germline. The junction had 6 bases not matched to a gene; V was cut back by 5 bases and J by 2 bases. The CDR3 contains 15 residues. The CDR3 DNA sequence: TGTGCCAGCAGCACAATAGGACTAGCCTACAATGAGCAGTTCTTC. As protein: CASSTIGLAYNEQFF.

This clonotype was detected ten times or more. The chain uses TRBV12-3 or TRBV12-4 and TRBJ2-7; D ambiguous. V was clipped by 3 bases and J by 2 bases, with 5 bases between them. The CDR3 extends over 12 amino acids. The CDR3 DNA reads TGTGCCAGCAGTTTTAACACCTACGAGCAGTACGTC. Its protein product is CASSFNTYEQYV.

This clonotype was picked up a small number of times. The chain links TRBV7-9 to TRBJ2-7, with D possibly TRBD2 on 5 matching bases. Trimming stripped 3 bases from V and 0 bases from J, with 9 bases between. Germline CDR1 SEHNR, CDR2 FQNEAQ (reference sequence). The CDR3 spans 14 residues. The CDR3 DNA reads as TGTGCCAGCAGCTTCGGGATTAGCTCCTACGAGCAGTACTTC. Translating gives CASSFGISSYEQYF.

The V gene is TRBV19, the J gene TRBJ2-7; tentatively, D is TRBD2 (5 bases). Germline-derived CDR1 and CDR2 are LNHDA and SQIVND (reference sequence). CDR3 length equals 13 residues. V shed 3 bases and J shed 5 bases, with 11 bases lying between them. The CDR3 DNA reads as TGTGCCAGTAGTATCGGTGTCGGGAACGAGCAGTACTTC. Protein: CASSIGVGNEQYF.

This rearrangement joins TRBV4-1 to TRBJ2-2, with D possibly TRBD1 on 6 matching bases. This CDR3 is 15 amino acids long. V lost 5 bases and J lost 3, with 13 bases in between. Per the germline V gene, CDR1 is MGHRA and CDR2 is YSYEKL. Here the CDR3 DNA reads TGCGCCAGCAGCGATCAGGGGATTGACACCGGGGAGCTGTTTTTT. The encoded protein is CASSDQGIDTGELFF.

This clonotype has just a few counts. The V and J genes are TRBV6-2 or TRBV6-3 and TRBJ2-2; tentative D call: TRBD2 (5 bases). CDR1 and CDR2 from the germline V gene are MNHEY and SVGEGT. V shed 5 bases and J shed 5 bases, with 12 bases lying between them. CDR3 length: 14 amino acids. In DNA, the CDR3 is TGTGCCAGCAGTATGAGGGTTGGTACCGGGGAGCTGTTTTTT. Translating it yields CASSMRVGTGELFF.

The J gene is TRBJ2-1, the V gene TRBV4-2, with 7 bases lining up with TRBD2. Germline values: CDR1 LGHNA, CDR2 YNFKEQ. The CDR3 contains 17 residues. V shed 2 bases and J 0 bases; nucleotides not matched to a gene: 7. In DNA form, the CDR3 reads TGTGCCAGCAGCCAACCGCAGAGGACTAGCTCCTACAATGAGCAGTTCTTC. Translated, it gives CASSQPQRTSSYNEQFF.

The chain couples TRBV18 to TRBJ2-7; tentatively, D is TRBD1 or TRBD2 (5 bases each). Trimming shortened V by 3 bases and J by 3 bases, and 15 bases separated the two germline ends. This CDR3 region has 15 residues. Germline CDR1 KGHSH, CDR2 LQKENI. This chain's CDR3 is CASSPDGGGFYEQYF. CDR3 DNA: TGTGCCAGCTCACCTGATGGTGGGGGATTCTACGAGCAGTACTTC.

This chain connects TRBV24-1 to TRBJ1-5; D is unclear. Germline V gene data show CDR1 as KGHDR and CDR2 as SFDVKD. The CDR3 covers 14 residues. V shed 6 bases and J shed 3 bases, with 11 bases lying between them. DNA of the CDR3: TGTGCCACCAGTCGACGAGGCGCCAATCAGCCCCAGCATTTT. Protein: CATSRRGANQPQHF.

This chain uses TRBV4-1 with TRBJ1-1, with D unresolved. Deletions cut 0 bases from V and 8 bases from J, with 10 bases between. Germline V gene data show CDR1 as MGHRA and CDR2 as YSYEKL. There are 13 residues in the CDR3. This CDR3 is CASSQDNRNEAFF. As DNA, the CDR3 is TGCGCCAGCAGCCAAGATAACAGAAACGAAGCTTTCTTT.

This chain joins TRBV5-1 and TRBJ2-1, with D unclear. V gave up 4 bases and J gave up 9 bases, with 20 bases separating them. The CDR3 covers 15 residues. The V gene's germline CDR1 is SGHRS and CDR2 YFSETQ. CDR3 in amino acids: CASSLTPTGSGEQFF. The CDR3 DNA reads as TGCGCCAGCAGCCTGACCCCAACTGGGTCCGGTGAGCAGTTCTTC. Supplemented by reference TRBV5-1 and TRBJ2-1, the full variable domain reads KAGVTQTPRYLIKTRGQQVTLSCSPISGHRSVSWYQQTPGQGLQFLFEYFSETQRNKGNFPGRFSGRQFSNSRSEMNVSTLELGDSALYLCASSLTPTGSGEQFFGPGTRLTVL.

This clonotype has only a few counts. V and J are TRBV29-1 and TRBJ1-1; weak D call: TRBD1 (5 bases). V was cut by 1 base and J by 4 bases, with 7 bases left in between. The CDR3 runs to 12 residues. CDR1 and CDR2 from the germline V gene are SQVTM and ANQGSEA. The CDR3 is CSVEVRGTEAFF. CDR3 sequence (DNA): TGCAGCGTTGAAGTTAGGGGCACTGAAGCTTTCTTT.